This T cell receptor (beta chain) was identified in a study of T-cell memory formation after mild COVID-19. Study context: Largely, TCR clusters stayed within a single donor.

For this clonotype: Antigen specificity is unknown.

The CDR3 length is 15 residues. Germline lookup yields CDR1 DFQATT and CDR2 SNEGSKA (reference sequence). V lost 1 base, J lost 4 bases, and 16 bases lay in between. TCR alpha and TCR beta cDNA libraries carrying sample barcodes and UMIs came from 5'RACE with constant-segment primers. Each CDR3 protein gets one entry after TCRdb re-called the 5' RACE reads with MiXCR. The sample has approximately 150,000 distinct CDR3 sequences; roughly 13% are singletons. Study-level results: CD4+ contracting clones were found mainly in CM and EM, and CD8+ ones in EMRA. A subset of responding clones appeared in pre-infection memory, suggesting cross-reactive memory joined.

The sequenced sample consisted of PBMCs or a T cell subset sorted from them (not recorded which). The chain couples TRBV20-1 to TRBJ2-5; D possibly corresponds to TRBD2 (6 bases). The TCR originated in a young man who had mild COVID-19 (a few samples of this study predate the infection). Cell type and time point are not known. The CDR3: CSARASGTGGETQYF. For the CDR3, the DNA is TGCAGTGCTAGAGCCTCAGGAACCGGGGGAGAGACCCAGTACTTC.